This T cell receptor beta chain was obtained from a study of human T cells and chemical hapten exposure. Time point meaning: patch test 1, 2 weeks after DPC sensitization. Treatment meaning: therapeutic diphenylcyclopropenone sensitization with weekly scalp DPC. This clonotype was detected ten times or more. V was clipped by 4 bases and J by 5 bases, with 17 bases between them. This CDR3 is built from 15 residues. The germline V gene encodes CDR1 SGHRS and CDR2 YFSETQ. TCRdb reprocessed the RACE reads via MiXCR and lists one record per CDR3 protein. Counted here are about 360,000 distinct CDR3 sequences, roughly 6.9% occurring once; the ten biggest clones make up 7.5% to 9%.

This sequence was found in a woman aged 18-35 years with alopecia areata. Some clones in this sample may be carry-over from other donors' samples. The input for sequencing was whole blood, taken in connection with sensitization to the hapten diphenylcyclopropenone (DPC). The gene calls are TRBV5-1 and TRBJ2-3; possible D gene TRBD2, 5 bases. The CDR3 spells CASSLGTVGLDTQYF. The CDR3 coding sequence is TGCGCCAGCAGCCTTGGCACGGTCGGACTAGATACGCAGTATTTT. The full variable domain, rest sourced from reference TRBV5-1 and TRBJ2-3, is KAGVTQTPRYLIKTRGQQVTLSCSPISGHRSVSWYQQTPGQGLQFLFEYFSETQRNKGNFPGRFSGRQFSNSRSEMNVSTLELGDSALYLCASSLGTVGLDTQYFGPGTRLTVL.